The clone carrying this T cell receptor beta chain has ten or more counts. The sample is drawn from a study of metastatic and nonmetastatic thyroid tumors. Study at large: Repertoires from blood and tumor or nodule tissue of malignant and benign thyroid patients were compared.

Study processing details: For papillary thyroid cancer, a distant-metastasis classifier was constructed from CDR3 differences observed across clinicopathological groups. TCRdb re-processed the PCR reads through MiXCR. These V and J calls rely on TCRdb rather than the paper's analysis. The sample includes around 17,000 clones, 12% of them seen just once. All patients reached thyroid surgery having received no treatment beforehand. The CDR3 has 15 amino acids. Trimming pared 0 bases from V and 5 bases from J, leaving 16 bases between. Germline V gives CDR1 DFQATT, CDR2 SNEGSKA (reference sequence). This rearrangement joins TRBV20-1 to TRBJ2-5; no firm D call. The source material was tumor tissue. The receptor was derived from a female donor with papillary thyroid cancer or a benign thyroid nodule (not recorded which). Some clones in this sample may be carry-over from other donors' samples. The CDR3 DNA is TGCAGTGCTAGAGACACGACGGGTATTAGCGAGACCCAGTACTTC. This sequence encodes CSARDTTGISETQYF.